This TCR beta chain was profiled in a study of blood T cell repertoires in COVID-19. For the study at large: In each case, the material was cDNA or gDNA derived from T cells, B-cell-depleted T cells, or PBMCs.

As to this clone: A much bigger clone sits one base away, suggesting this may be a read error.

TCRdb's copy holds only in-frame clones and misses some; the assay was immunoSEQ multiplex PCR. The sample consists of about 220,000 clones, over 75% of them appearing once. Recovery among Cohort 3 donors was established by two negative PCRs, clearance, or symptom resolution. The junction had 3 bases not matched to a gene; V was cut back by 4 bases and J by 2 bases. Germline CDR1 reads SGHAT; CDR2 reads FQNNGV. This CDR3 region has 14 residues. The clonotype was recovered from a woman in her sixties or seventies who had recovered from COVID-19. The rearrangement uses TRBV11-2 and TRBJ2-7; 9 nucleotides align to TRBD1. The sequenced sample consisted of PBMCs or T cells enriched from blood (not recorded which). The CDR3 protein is CASSSDRGTYEQYF. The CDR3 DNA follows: TGTGCCAGCAGCTCCGACAGGGGGACCTACGAGCAGTACTTC.